The T cell receptor beta chain under discussion was sequenced for a study of blood T cell repertoires in COVID-19 (TCRdb year 2020). Broadly, across the study: Samples from collaborators originated in the United States, Italy and Spain and spanned both the acute and convalescent phases of COVID-19. The material from the prospective study consisted of cDNA or gDNA derived from T cells, B-cell-depleted T cells, or PBMCs. HLA class I and class II types, where available, came from metadata supplied by the sample provider rather than from assay-based typing. Samples were obtained from the ongoing ImmuneRACE study (first 160 participants) and from roughly 1,300 subjects provided by 6 global collaborators. The dataset comprised deeply sampled blood TCRbeta repertoires from subjects exposed to, actively infected with, or recovered from COVID-19. The repertoires were released in a freely available public database meant as a resource for research on the immune response to SARS-CoV-2. Nearly every sample came with metadata listing a de-identified subject ID, COVID-19 status, age in years and sex. Overall study results and their limits: The quantity of clinical and demographic metadata differed by source and by participant and was supplied without curation.

The immunoSEQ Assay, a bias-controlled multiplex PCR, was used to amplify TCRbeta CDR3 regions from genomic DNA. Turning to the authors' computational methods: Within the assay, amplification of reference gene primers was used to estimate how many nucleated cells each sample contained. To quantify the absolute abundance of each unique TCRbeta CDR3 rearrangement, sequence reads were collapsed and filtered. For each sample, productive Simpson clonality was calculated as the square root of Simpson's diversity index over productive rearrangements. TCRdb limited this immuneACCESS table to in-frame rearrangements with V and J called. A share of clones is missing; checked studies link under half to unresolved V genes, and the rest is unexplained. The D gene and trimming were derived from the DNA, and the V and J assignments and clone size from that table. The sample table lists 280,000 or so clones, less than 85% of them with a count of one. The biggest ten clones account for roughly 2.6% of the sample.

CDR3 length: 15 amino acids, cysteine to phenylalanine. Only the CDR3 region is kept as DNA, spanning 45 bases read in frame from base 1. The V end loses 1 base and the J end loses 0 bases, and a stretch of 7 bases separates them. Sequences SGHTA (CDR1) and FQGNSA (CDR2) are obtained from the germline V gene. Enrolling through a virtual design, the prospective study's participants ranged in age from about 18 to 100 years and lived across about two dozen United States geographic areas. To assign participants to cohorts, the prospective study relied on clinical history that participants themselves reported in a screening survey and a study questionnaire. Recovered participants in ImmuneRACE Cohort 3 were defined by two consecutive negative NP/OP PCR tests, clearance by a healthcare professional, or resolution of symptoms. In the prospective study, mobile phlebotomists collected whole blood, serum and a nasopharyngeal or oropharyngeal swab from each participant. Over a roughly two-month period, participants in the prospective study had the option of providing additional blood draws and questionnaires. Blood samples from the prospective study were shipped frozen or at room temperature prior to DNA extraction.

Note on this clone: It has no known antigen specificity. It has no much larger one-base neighbor in the sample; base qualities were not kept.

Here the chain combines TRBV7-2 and TRBJ2-1, and possibly TRBD2, on 5 matching bases. This TCR derives from a woman aged 50 to 60 who had recovered from COVID-19. Material: PBMCs or T cells enriched from blood (not recorded which). The CDR3 protein: CASSLGRGSYNEQFF. The DNA is TGTGCCAGCAGCTTAGGACGGGGCTCCTACAATGAGCAGTTCTTC.